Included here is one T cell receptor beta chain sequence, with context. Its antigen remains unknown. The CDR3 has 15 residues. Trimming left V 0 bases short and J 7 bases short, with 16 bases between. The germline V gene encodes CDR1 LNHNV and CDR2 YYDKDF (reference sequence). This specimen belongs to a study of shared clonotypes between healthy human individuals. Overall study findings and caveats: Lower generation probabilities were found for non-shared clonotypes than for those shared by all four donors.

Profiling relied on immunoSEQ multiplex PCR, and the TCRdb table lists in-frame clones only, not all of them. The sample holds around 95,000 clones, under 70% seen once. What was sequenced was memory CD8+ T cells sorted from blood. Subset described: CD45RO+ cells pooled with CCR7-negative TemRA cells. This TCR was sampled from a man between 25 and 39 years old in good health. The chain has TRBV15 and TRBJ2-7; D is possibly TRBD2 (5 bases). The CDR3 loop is CATSRDRGSAWEQYF. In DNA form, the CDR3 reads TGTGCCACCAGCAGAGATCGTGGGAGTGCCTGGGAGCAGTACTTC.